The entry below describes one TCR beta chain. The antigen is not known. The sample comes from a study of CD8 T cells in ankylosing spondylitis. This CDR3 is 13 amino acids long. The germline V and J ends were trimmed by 3 bases and 5 bases, with 10 bases remaining between them. The germline gives CDR1 SEHNR, CDR2 FQNEAQ (reference sequence). Libraries for TCR beta were made by quantitative 5'-RACE with molecular barcodes. One entry per CDR3 protein results from TCRdb running MiXCR on the 5' RACE reads. The sample carries roughly 90,000 distinct CDR3 sequences, roughly 8.5% recorded once. Findings and caveats of the study: Clones linked with disease were CD8+ and fairly uncommon in the peripheral blood. Ankylosing spondylitis blood appeared to carry a characteristic TCR beta motif of under ten highly homologous variants.

The sequence came from a male donor with ankylosing spondylitis. Material for sequencing was blood, either unsorted or a sorted T cell fraction (not recorded which). The gene calls are TRBV7-9 and TRBJ2-5; D remains unclear. CDR3 DNA sequence: TGTGCCAGCAGCTTCCTAGGAGTTGAGACCCAGTACTTC. Translation gives CASSFLGVETQYF.